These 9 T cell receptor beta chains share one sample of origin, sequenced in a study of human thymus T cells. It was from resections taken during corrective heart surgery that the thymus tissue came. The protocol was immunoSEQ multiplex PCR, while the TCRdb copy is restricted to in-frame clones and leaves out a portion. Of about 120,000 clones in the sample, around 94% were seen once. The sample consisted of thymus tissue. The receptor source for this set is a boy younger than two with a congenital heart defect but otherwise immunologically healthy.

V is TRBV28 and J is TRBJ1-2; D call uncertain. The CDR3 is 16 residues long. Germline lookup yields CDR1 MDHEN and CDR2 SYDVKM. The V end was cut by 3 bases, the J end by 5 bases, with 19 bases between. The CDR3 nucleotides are TGTGCCAGCAGTTTCTTTACGAGTGGGGATAGGTATGGCTACACCTTC. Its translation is CASSFFTSGDRYGYTF.

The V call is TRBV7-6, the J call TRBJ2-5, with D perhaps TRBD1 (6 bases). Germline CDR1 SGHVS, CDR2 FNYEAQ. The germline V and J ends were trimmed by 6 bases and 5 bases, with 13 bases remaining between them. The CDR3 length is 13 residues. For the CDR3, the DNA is TGTGCCAGCAGTTGGACTGGGGGCGAGACCCAGTACTTC. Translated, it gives CASSWTGGETQYF.

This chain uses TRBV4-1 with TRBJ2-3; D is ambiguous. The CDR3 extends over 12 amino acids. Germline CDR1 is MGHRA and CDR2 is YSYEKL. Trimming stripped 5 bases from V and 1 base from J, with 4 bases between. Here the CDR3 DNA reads TGCGCCAGCAGCGCTCGCACAGATACGCAGTATTTT. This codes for CASSARTDTQYF.

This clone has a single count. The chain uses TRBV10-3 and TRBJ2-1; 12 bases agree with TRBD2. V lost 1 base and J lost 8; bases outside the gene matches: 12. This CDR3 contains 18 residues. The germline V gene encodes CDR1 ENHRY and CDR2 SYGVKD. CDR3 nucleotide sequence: TGTGCCATCAGTGAGTATGGGACTAGCGGGCCAGAAGGCGATGAGCAGTTCTTC. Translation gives CAISEYGTSGPEGDEQFF.

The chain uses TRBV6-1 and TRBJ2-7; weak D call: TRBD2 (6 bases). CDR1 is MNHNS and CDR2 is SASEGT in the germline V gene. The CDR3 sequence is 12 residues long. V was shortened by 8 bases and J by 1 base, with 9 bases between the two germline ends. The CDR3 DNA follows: TGTGCCAGCCACAGCGGGTCCTACGAGCAGTACTTC. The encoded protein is CASHSGSYEQYF.

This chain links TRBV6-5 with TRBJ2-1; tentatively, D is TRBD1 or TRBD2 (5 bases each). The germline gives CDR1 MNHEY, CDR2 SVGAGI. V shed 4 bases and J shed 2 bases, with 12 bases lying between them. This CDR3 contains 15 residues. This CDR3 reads CASSSRRGPYNEQFF. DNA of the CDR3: TGTGCCAGCAGTTCCCGCCGGGGCCCCTACAATGAGCAGTTCTTC.

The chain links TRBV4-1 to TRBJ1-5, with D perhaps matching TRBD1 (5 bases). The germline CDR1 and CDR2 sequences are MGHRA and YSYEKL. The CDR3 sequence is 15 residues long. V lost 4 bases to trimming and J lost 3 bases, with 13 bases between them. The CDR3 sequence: CASSRTSGDNQPQHF. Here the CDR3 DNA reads TGCGCCAGCAGCCGGACATCAGGTGACAATCAGCCCCAGCATTTT.

The CDR3 sequence: CASSSDSFTGELFF. For the CDR3, the DNA is TGCGCCAGCAGCTCGGACTCGTTCACCGGGGAGCTGTTTTTT. The chain is built from TRBV4-1 and TRBJ2-2; maybe TRBD2 (5 bases). Trimming shortened V by 5 bases and J by 4 bases, and 11 bases separated the two germline ends. Germline V gene lookup returns CDR1 MGHRA and CDR2 YSYEKL. The CDR3 length is 14 residues.

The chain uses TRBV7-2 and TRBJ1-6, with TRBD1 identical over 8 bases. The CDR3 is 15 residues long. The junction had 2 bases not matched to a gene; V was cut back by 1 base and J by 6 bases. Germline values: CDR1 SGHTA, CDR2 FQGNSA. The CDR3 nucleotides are TGTGCCAGCAGCTTAGTGACAGGGGTTAATTCACCCCTCCACTTT. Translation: CASSLVTGVNSPLHF.